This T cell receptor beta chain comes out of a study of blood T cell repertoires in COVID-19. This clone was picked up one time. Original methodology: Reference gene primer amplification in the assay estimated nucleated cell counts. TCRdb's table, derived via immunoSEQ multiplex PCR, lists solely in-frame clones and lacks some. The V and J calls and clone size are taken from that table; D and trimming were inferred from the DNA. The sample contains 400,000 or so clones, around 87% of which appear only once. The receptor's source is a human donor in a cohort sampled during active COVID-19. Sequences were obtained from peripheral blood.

The CDR3 DNA reads as TGTGCCAGCCCTACAGGGGCCGTCCAGAACACCGGGGAGCTGTTTTTT. This codes for CASPTGAVQNTGELFF. The chain uses TRBV7-7 and TRBJ2-2; 7 bases map to TRBD1. CDR1 and CDR2 from the germline V gene are SSHAT and FNYEAQ (reference sequence). CDR3 length: 16 residues. Trimming at V came to 8 bases and at J to 1 base, leaving 10 bases not matched to a gene.